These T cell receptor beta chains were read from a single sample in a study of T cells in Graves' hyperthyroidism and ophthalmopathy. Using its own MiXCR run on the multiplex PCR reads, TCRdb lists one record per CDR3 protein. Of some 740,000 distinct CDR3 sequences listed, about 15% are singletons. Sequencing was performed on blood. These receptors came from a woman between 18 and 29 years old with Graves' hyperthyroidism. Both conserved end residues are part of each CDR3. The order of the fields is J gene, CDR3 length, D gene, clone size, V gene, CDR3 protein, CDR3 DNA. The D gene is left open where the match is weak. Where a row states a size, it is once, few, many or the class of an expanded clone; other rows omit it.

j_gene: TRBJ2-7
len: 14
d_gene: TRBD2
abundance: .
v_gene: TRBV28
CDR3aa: CASSSIGTSYEQYF
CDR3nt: TGTGCCAGCAGTTCCATCGGGACTAGCTACGAGCAGTACTTC

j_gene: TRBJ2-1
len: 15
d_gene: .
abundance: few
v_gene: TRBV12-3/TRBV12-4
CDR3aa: CGSSGQVVTVNEQFF
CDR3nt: TGTGGCAGCAGTGGACAAGTAGTCACGGTCAATGAGCAGTTCTTC

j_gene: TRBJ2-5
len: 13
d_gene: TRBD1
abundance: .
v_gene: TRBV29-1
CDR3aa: CSVAGQGGETQYF
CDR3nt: TGCAGCGTTGCTGGACAGGGAGGAGAGACCCAGTACTTC

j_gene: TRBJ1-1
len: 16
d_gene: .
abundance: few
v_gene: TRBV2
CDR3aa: CASSDLSLGGDTEAFF
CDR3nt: TGTGCCAGCAGTGATTTAAGTTTGGGGGGCGACACTGAAGCTTTCTTT

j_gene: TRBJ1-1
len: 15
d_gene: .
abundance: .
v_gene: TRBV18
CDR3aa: CASSPRGGTDTEAFF
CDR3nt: TGTGCCAGCTCACCTCGAGGGGGAACGGACACTGAAGCTTTCTTT

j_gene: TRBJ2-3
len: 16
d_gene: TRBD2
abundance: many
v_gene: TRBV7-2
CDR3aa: CASSRSGRAPTDTQYF
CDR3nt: TGTGCCAGCAGCCGCTCCGGGAGGGCCCCCACAGATACGCAGTATTTT

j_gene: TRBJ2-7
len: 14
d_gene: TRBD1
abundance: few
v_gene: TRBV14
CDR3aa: CASSETGGVYEQYF
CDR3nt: TGTGCCAGCAGCGAGACAGGGGGCGTCTACGAGCAGTACTTC

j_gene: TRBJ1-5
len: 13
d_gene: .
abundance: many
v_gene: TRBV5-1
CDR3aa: CASSLEVDQPQHF
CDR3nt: TGCGCCAGCAGCTTGGAAGTAGATCAGCCCCAGCATTTT

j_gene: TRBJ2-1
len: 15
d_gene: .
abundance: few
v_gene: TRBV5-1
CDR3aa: CASSLDSFSYNEQFF
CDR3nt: TGCGCCAGCAGCTTGGACTCGTTCTCCTACAATGAGCAGTTCTTC

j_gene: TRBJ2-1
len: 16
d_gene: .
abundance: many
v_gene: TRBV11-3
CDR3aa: CASSLTIWRDYNEQFF
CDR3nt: TGTGCCAGCAGCTTAACAATTTGGCGGGATTACAATGAGCAGTTCTTC

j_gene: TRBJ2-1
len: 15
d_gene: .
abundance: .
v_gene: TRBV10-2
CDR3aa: CASRDTGSSYNEQFF
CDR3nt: TGCGCCAGCAGGGACACGGGGAGCTCCTACAATGAGCAGTTCTTC

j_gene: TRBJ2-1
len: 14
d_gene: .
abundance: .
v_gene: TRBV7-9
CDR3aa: CASSSTYTDNEQFF
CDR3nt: TGTGCCAGCAGCTCCACCTACACGGACAATGAGCAGTTCTTC

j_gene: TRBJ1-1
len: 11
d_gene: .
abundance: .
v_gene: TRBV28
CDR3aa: CASSQTRGAFF
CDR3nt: TGTGCCAGCAGTCAGACCCGGGGAGCTTTCTTT

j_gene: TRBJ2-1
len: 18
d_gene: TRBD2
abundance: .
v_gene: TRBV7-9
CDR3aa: CASSLKTGAGGPPNEQFF
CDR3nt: TGTGCCAGCAGCTTAAAGACCGGAGCGGGAGGGCCGCCCAATGAGCAGTTCTTC

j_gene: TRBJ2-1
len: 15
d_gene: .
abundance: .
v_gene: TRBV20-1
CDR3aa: CSAMSSRGKPFEQFF
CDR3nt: TGCAGTGCTATGTCGTCGCGAGGGAAGCCCTTCGAGCAGTTCTTC

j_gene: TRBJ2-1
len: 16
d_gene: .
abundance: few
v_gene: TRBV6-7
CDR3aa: CASSYLPAWLLDEQFF
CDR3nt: TGTGCCAGCAGTTACTTACCGGCGTGGCTTTTGGATGAGCAGTTCTTC

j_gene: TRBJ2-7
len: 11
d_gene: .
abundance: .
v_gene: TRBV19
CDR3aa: CATSGRVEQYF
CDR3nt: TGTGCCACCTCGGGACGGGTCGAGCAGTACTTC

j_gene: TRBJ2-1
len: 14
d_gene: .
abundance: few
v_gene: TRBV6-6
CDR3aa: CASSYGLSYNEQFF
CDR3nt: TGTGCCAGCAGTTACGGGCTGTCCTACAATGAGCAGTTCTTC

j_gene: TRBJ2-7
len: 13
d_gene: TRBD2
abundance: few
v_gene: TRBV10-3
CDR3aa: CAISDGRKDEQYF
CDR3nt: TGTGCCATCAGTGACGGGAGGAAAGACGAGCAGTACTTC

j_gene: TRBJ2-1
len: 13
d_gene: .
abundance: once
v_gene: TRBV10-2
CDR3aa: CASTRWVDNEQFF
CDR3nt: TGCGCCAGCACGCGGTGGGTGGACAATGAGCAGTTCTTC

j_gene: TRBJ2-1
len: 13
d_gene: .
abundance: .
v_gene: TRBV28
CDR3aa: CASKKGHSNEQFF
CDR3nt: TGTGCCAGCAAGAAGGGTCATAGTAATGAGCAGTTCTTC

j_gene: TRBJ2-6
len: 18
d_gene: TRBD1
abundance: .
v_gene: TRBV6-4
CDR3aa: CASSDSGQALSGANVLTF
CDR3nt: TGTGCCAGCAGTGACTCGGGACAGGCCCTCTCTGGGGCCAACGTCCTGACTTTC

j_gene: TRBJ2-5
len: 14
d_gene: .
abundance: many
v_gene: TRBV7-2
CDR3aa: CASSLAGLGETQYF
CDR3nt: TGTGCCAGCAGTTTAGCAGGGCTGGGAGAGACCCAGTACTTC

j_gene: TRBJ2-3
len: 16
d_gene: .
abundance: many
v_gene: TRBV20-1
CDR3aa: CSAYSSGGGVRDTQYF
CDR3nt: TGCAGTGCATACTCTAGCGGAGGGGGGGTTAGAGATACGCAGTATTTT

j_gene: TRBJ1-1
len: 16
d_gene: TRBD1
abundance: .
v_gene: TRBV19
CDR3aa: CASSRTGGVAGTEAFF
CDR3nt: TGTGCCAGTAGTCGGACAGGGGGCGTTGCGGGCACTGAAGCTTTCTTT

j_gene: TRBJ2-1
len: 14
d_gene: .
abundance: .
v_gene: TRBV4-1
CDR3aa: CASSQRTAYNEQFF
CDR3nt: TGCGCCAGCAGCCAACGGACAGCCTACAATGAGCAGTTCTTC

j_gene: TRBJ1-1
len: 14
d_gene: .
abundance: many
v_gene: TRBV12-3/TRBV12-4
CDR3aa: CASSGRSGATEAFF
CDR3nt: TGTGCCAGCAGTGGACGCTCAGGTGCCACTGAAGCTTTCTTT

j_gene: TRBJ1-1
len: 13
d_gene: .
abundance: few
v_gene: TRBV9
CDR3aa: CASGRGKHTEAFF
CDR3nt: TGTGCCAGCGGGAGAGGAAAGCACACTGAAGCTTTCTTT

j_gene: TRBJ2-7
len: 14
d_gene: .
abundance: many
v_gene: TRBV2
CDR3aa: CASRRNRYSDEQYF
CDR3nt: TGTGCCAGCAGAAGAAATAGGTATTCCGACGAGCAGTACTTC

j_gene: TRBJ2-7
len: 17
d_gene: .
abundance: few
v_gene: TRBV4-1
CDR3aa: CASSQDGTNPSLYEQYF
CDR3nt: TGCGCCAGCAGCCAAGATGGTACAAACCCAAGCCTTTACGAGCAGTACTTC

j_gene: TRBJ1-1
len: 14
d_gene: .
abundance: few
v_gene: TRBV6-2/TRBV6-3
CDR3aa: CASSLAGAWTEAFF
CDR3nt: TGTGCCAGCAGTTTAGCAGGGGCGTGGACTGAAGCTTTCTTT

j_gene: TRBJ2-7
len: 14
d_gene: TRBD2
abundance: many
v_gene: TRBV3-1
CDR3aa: CASSPSGTTYEQYF
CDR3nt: TGTGCCAGCAGCCCTAGCGGAACTACCTACGAGCAGTACTTC

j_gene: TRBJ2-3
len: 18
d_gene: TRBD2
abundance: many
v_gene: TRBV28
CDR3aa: CASSFYWTSGRAIDTQYF
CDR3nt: TGTGCCAGCAGTTTCTATTGGACTAGCGGGAGGGCCATCGATACGCAGTATTTT

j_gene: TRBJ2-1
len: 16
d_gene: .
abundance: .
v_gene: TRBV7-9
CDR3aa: CASSLGSVAEYNEQFF
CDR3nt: TGTGCCAGCAGCTTAGGGTCAGTAGCGGAGTACAATGAGCAGTTCTTC

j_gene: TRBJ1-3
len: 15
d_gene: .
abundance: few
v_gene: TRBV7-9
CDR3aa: CASSSKPYWGDTIYF
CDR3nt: TGTGCCAGCAGCTCCAAGCCCTATTGGGGAGACACCATATATTTT

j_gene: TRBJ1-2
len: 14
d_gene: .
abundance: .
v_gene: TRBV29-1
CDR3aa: CSVDDYSVNYGYTF
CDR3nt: TGCAGCGTTGACGATTACAGCGTCAATTATGGCTACACCTTC

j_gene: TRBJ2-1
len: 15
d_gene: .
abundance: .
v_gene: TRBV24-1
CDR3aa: CATSPPGAVYNEQFF
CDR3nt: TGTGCCACCAGTCCGCCTGGGGCAGTCTACAATGAGCAGTTCTTC

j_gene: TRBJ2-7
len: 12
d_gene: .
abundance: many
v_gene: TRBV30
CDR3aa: CAWGTTSYEQYF
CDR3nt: TGTGCCTGGGGTACCACTAGCTACGAGCAGTACTTC

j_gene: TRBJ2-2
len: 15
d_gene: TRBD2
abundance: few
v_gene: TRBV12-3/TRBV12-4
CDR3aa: CASSLAGVSPGELFF
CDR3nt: TGTGCCAGCAGTCTAGCGGGAGTGTCTCCCGGGGAGCTGTTTTTT

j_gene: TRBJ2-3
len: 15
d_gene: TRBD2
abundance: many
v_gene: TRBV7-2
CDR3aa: CASSRTSGPTDTQYF
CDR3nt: TGTGCCAGCAGCAGGACTAGCGGCCCCACAGATACGCAGTATTTT

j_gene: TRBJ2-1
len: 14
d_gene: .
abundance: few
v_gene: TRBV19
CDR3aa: CASSIAPLGYEQFF
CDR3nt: TGTGCCAGTAGTATTGCTCCCTTGGGCTATGAGCAGTTCTTC

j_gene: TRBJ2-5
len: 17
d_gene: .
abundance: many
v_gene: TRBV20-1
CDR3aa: CSAPPRPSGGLQETQYF
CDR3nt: TGCAGTGCTCCGCCGCGTCCCAGCGGAGGCCTCCAGGAGACCCAGTACTTC

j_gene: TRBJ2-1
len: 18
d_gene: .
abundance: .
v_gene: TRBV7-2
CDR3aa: CASSLASLGGTLSNEQFF
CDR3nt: TGTGCCAGCAGCTTAGCGAGTTTGGGCGGGACACTCAGCAATGAGCAGTTCTTC

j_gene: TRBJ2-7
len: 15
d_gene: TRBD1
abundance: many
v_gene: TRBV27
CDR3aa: CASSPPGQGFYEQYF
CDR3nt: TGTGCCAGCAGTCCTCCGGGACAGGGGTTTTACGAGCAGTACTTC